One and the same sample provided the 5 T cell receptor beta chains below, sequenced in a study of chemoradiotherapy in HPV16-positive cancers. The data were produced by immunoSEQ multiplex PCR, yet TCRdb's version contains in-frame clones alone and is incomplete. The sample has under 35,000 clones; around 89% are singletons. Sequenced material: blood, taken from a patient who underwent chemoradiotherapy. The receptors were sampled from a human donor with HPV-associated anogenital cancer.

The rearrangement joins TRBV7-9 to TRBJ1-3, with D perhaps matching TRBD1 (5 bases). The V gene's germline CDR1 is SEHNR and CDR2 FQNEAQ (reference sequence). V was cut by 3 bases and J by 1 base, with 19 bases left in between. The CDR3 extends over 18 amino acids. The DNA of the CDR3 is TGTGCCAGCAGCTTGACGCACCAGGGCCCAAAGTCTGGAAACACCATATATTTT. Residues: CASSLTHQGPKSGNTIYF.

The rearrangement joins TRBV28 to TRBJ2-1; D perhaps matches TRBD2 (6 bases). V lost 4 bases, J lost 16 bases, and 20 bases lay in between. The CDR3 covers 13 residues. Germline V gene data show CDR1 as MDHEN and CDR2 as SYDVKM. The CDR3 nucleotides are TGTGCCAGCAGTTCCCCGGGACTCCTGTCAAAATTCTTC. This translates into CASSSPGLLSKFF. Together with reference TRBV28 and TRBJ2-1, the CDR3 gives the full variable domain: DVKVTQSSRYLVKRTGEKVFLECVQDMDHENMFWYRQDPGLGLRLIYFSYDVKMKEKGDIPEGYSVSREKKERFSLILESASTNQTSMYLCASSSPGLLSKFFGPGTRLTVL.

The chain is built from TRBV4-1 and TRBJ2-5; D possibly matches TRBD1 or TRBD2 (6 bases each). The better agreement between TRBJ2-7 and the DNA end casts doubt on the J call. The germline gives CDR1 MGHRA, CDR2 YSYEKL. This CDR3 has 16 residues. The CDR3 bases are TGCGCCAGCAGCCAGGGGCGGGACATCTCACCCGGCGAGCAGTACTTC. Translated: CASSQGRDISPGEQYF.

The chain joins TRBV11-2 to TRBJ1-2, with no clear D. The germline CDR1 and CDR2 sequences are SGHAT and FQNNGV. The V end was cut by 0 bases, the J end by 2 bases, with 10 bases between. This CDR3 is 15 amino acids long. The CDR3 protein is CASSLEAALNYGYTF. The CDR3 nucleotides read TGTGCCAGCAGCTTAGAGGCGGCCCTGAACTATGGCTACACCTTC.

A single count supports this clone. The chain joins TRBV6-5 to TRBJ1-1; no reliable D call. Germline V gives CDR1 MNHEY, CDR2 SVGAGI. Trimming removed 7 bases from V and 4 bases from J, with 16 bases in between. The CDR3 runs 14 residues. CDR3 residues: CASTGGPRSTEAFF. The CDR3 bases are TGTGCCAGCACTGGTGGACCGCGGAGCACTGAAGCTTTCTTT.